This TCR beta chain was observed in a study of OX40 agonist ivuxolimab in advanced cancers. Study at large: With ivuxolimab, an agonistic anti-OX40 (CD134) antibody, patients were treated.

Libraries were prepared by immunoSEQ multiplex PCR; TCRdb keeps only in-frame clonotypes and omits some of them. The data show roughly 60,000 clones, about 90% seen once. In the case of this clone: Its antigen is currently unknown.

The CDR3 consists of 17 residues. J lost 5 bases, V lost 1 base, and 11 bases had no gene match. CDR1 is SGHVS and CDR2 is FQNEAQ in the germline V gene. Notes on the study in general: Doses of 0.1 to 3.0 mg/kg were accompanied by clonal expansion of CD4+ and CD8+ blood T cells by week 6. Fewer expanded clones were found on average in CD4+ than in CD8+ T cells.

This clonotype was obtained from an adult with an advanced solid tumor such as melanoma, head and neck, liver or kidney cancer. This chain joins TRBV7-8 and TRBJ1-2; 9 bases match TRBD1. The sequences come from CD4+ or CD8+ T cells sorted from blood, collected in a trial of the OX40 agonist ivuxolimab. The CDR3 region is CASSLGVLSGTGYGYTF. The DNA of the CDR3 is TGTGCCAGCAGCTTAGGGGTTCTTAGTGGGACAGGGTATGGCTACACCTTC.